The source of this T cell receptor (beta chain) is a study of T-cell memory formation after mild COVID-19. Looking at the study overall: Most TCR clusters belonged to a single donor.

The CDR3 has 17 amino acids. V was pared by 5 bases and J by 0 bases, with 11 bases of the junction left unmatched. The study's findings and limits: SARS-CoV-2 specificity was not confirmed for second-wave clones peaking on day 37.

The authors produced TCR alpha and TCR beta cDNA libraries with sample barcodes and UMIs by 5'RACE using constant-segment primers. TCRdb analysed the 5' RACE reads with MiXCR anew, one entry per CDR3 protein. The sample holds 450,000 to 700,000 distinct CDR3 sequences, more than 15% seen once. There are a few counts of this clonotype. Its antigen is undetermined. This TCR was recovered from an adult woman who had mild COVID-19 (a few samples of this study predate the infection). Cell type and time point are not known. The chain recombines TRBV12-3 or TRBV12-4 with TRBJ2-3; TRBD2 matches 7 bases. What was sequenced was PBMCs or a T cell subset sorted from them (not recorded which). For the CDR3, the DNA is TGTGCCAGCAGTACCGGACTAGGCGGGGATAGCACAGATACGCAGTATTTT. Protein: CASSTGLGGDSTDTQYF.